The 5 T cell receptor beta chains below come from one sample, sequenced in a study of T cell repertoires in cytomegalovirus infection. TCRdb re-called the reads with MiXCR, one entry per CDR3 protein. The data hold hundreds of thousands of distinct CDR3 sequences, with approximately 10% observed a single time. Input material: PBMCs. The origin of the receptors is a human donor in good health (CMV status not recorded). Some clones in this sample may be carry-over from other donors' samples.

A note on this clonotype: Possible read error: a much larger clone is one base away. The chain joins TRBV10-2 to TRBJ1-2, with D unresolved. This CDR3 is 13 amino acids long. CDR1 is WSHSY and CDR2 is SAAADI in the germline V gene. The CDR3 DNA reads as TGCGCCAGCAGTGAGAGGGCCATCTATGACTACACCTTC. Amino acid sequence: CASSERAIYDYTF.

This clonotype has at least ten counts. The CDR3 coding sequence is TGTGCCAGCAGTTACGGAGGGGTCGAACCTTTCTTT. It yields the protein CASSYGGVEPFF. This sequence joins TRBV6-2 or TRBV6-3 and TRBJ1-1, with D possibly being TRBD1 (5 bases). From germline, CDR1 is MNHEY and CDR2 SVGEGT. This CDR3 has 12 residues. V was shortened by 2 bases and J by 12 bases, with 13 bases between the two germline ends.

This clonotype occurred many times. The chain joins TRBV5-6 to TRBJ2-5; D may be TRBD2 (6 bases). CDR1 and CDR2 (germline): SGHDT, YYEEEE. V was cut by 5 bases and J by 5 bases, with 13 bases left in between. This CDR3 region has 13 residues. CDR3 bases: TGTGCCAGCAGTCTTTACGGAGGGGAGACCCAGTACTTC. Amino acids: CASSLYGGETQYF.

This clonotype was seen repeatedly, ten times or more. The chain couples TRBV7-9 to TRBJ2-5; a weak D match, TRBD2 (6 bases). The germline gives CDR1 SEHNR, CDR2 FQNEAQ (reference sequence). V was clipped by 1 base and J by 1 base, with 10 bases between them. The CDR3 extends over 15 amino acids. The CDR3 DNA reads as TGTGCCAGCAGCTTAGTTTGGGGGGTCCAAGAGACCCAGTACTTC. Translated: CASSLVWGVQETQYF.

This chain links TRBV20-1 with TRBJ1-2, with a tentative D call TRBD1 (5 bases). The germline V gene has CDR1 DFQATT and CDR2 SNEGSKA (reference sequence). Trimming took off 3 bases at V and 2 bases at J, with 13 bases between the two ends. The CDR3 has 14 residues. CDR3 protein: CSASPIGVNYGYTF. In nucleotides, the CDR3 is TGCAGTGCTAGCCCTATAGGGGTGAACTATGGCTACACCTTC.